This T cell receptor (beta chain) emerged from a study of shared clonotypes between healthy human individuals. This clone was seen once. The test was conducted at deep level. Repertoires were generated with immunoSEQ multiplex PCR, while TCRdb's copy carries only in-frame clones and drops some. The table has over 700,000 clones, over 55% seen once. This CDR3 contains 12 residues. Germline lookup yields CDR1 SQVTM and CDR2 ANQGSEA. This chain joins TRBV29-1 and TRBJ2-5, with a weak D call TRBD2 (5 bases). The J call is doubtful: the DNA matches TRBJ2-7 better. The sequence derives from a woman aged 30 to 39 in good health. Source material: memory CD4+ T cells sorted from blood. Subset in this sample: CD45RA-negative fraction. Here the CDR3 reads CSVVERNYEQYF. Here the CDR3 DNA reads TGCAGCGTTGTGGAGCGGAACTACGAGCAGTACTTC.